This T cell receptor beta chain was profiled in a study of blood T cell repertoires in COVID-19. Study in general: Nucleic acid was either cDNA or gDNA, and it came from T cells, B-cell-depleted T cells, or PBMCs.

The CDR3 sequence is 17 residues long. CDR1 and CDR2 from the germline V gene are SGHNT and YYREEE (reference sequence). The V and J ends lost 4 bases and 5 bases, in that order; junction bases with no gene match: 14. The protocol was immunoSEQ multiplex PCR, while the TCRdb copy is restricted to in-frame clones and leaves out a portion. Of approximately 150,000 clones in the sample, 85% to 90% were seen once. The sequence derives from a man between 50 and 59 years old who had recovered from COVID-19. The material sequenced was peripheral blood. V is TRBV5-4 and J is TRBJ2-3, with 9 positions matching TRBD2. The CDR3 loop reads CASSPGLERGAGDTQYF. The DNA for the CDR3 is TGTGCCAGCAGCCCGGGACTCGAGCGGGGGGCTGGAGATACGCAGTATTTT. Using reference TRBV5-4 and TRBJ2-3 for the parts outside the CDR3, the full variable domain is ETGVTQSPTHLIKTRGQQVTLRCSSQSGHNTVSWYQQALGQGPQFIFQYYREEENGRGNFPPRFSGLQFPNYSSELNVNALELDDSALYLCASSPGLERGAGDTQYFGPGTRLTVL.